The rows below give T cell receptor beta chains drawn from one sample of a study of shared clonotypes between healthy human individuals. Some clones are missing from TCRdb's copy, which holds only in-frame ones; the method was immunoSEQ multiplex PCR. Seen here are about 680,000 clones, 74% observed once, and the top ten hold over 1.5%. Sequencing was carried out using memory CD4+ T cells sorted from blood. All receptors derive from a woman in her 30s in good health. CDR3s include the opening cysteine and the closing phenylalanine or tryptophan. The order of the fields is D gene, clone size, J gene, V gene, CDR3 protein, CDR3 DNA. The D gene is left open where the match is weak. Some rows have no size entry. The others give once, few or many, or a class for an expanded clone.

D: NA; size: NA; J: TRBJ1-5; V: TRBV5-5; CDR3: CASSLRFTPGNYQPQHF; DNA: TGTGCCAGCAGCTTGAGGTTTACTCCTGGTAATTATCAGCCCCAGCATTTT
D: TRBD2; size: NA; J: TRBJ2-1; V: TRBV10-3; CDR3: CAISPGLAGPEQFF; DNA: TGTGCCATCAGTCCGGGACTAGCGGGTCCTGAGCAGTTCTTC
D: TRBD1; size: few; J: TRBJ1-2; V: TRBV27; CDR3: CASSSYEGQIYGYTF; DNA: TGTGCCAGCAGTTCTTACGAGGGACAGATCTATGGCTACACCTTC
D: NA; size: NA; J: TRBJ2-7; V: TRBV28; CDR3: CASSSRTSYEQYF; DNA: TGTGCCAGCAGTTCCCGGACTTCCTACGAGCAGTACTTC
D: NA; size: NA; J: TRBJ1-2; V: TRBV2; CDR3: CASMGSYYGYTF; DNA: TGTGCCAGCATGGGCAGCTACTATGGCTACACCTTC
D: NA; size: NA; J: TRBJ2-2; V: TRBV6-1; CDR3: CASSAWGTGSTGELFF; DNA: TGTGCCAGCAGTGCCTGGGGGACGGGGAGCACCGGGGAGCTGTTTTTT
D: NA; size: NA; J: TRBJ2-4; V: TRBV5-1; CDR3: CASSLGRERGDIQYF; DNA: TGCGCCAGCAGCTTGGGACGGGAAAGGGGAGACATTCAGTACTTC
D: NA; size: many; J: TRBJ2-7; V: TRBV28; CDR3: CASSSGYSYEQYF; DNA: TGTGCCAGCAGTTCGGGATATTCCTACGAGCAGTACTTC
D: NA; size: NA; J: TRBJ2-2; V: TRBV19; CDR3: CASSITQGTGELFF; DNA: TGTGCCAGTAGTATCACACAGGGCACCGGGGAGCTGTTTTTT
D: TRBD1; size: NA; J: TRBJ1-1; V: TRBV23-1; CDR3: CASRDRANTEAFF; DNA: TGCGCCAGCAGAGACAGGGCGAACACTGAAGCTTTCTTT
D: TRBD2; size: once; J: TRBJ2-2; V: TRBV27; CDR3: CASSPRLAVSAGELFF; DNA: TGTGCCAGCAGTCCCCGACTAGCGGTGTCGGCCGGGGAGCTGTTTTTT
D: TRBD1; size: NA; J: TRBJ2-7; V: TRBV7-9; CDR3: CASSLTGTGVEQYF; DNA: TGTGCCAGCAGCTTAACCGGGACAGGGGTCGAGCAGTACTTC
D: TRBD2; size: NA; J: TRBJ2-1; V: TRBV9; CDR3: CASSVAAGAGGLDEQFF; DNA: TGTGCCAGCAGCGTAGCTGCGGGAGCGGGAGGGCTCGATGAGCAGTTCTTC
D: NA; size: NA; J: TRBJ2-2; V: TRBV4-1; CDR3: CASSQVGKNTGELFF; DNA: TGCGCCAGCAGCCAAGTGGGGAAGAACACCGGGGAGCTGTTTTTT
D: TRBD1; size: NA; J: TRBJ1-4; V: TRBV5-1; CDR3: CASSPGAGGEGPTNEKLFF; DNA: TGCGCCAGCAGCCCAGGCGCAGGGGGCGAGGGTCCCACTAATGAAAAACTGTTTTTT
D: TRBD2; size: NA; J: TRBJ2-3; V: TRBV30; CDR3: CAWSVGLAGTDTQYF; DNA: TGTGCCTGGAGTGTAGGACTAGCGGGCACAGATACGCAGTATTTT